Sequencing of this TCR beta chain was carried out in a study of T cell responses to AZD1222 COVID-19 vaccine. Whole-study results and caveats: Clonal diversity may have been underestimated, and the donors were mostly white British, with more females than males. In all cases, repertoires were sampled only after the peak T cell response.

Note on this clone: Antigen unknown.

Pooled together were second doses at about 4 or about 12 weeks. Germline CDR1 is LNHNV and CDR2 is YYDKDF (reference sequence). The CDR3 has 17 amino acids. With 2 bases removed from V and 2 bases from J, the gap between germline ends came to 16 bases. Here immunoSEQ multiplex PCR was the method, and the copy in TCRdb shows in-frame clones only, minus some. Of roughly 170,000 clones in the sample, roughly 94% were seen once. V is TRBV15 and J is TRBJ1-5; a weak D match, TRBD1 (5 bases). The sequence came from an adult who received the AZD1222 COVID-19 vaccine. Specimen: peripheral blood, collected 28 days after the second AZD1222 dose. The DNA for the CDR3 is TGTGCCACCAGCAGATATCGTTCGGACACGGGCAATCAGCCCCAGCATTTT. This codes for CATSRYRSDTGNQPQHF.